This entry is about one T cell receptor (beta chain). Antigen unknown. The sample belongs to a study of T cell responses to AZD1222 COVID-19 vaccine. Overall study results and limits: Baseline antibody screening turned up just six seropositive AZD1222 recipients.

This table comes from immunoSEQ multiplex PCR, and its TCRdb copy is limited to in-frame clones, with some not included. The data contain about 89,000 clones, approximately 90% of them singletons. V was pared by 3 bases and J by 3 bases, with 11 bases between. Germline V CDR1 and CDR2: SGHTA, FQGNSA. The CDR3 contains 14 residues. The specimen was peripheral blood, collected 28 days after the second AZD1222 dose. The clonotype comes from an adult who received the AZD1222 COVID-19 vaccine. The chain is built from TRBV7-2 and TRBJ1-1; tentative D call: TRBD1 (5 bases). CDR3 in amino acids: CASSFQGGDTEAFF. The CDR3 DNA reads as TGTGCCAGCAGCTTTCAGGGAGGGGACACTGAAGCTTTCTTT.